One and the same sample provided the 22 T cell receptor beta chains below, sequenced in a study of early T cells in non-severe SARS-CoV-2 infection. TCRdb independently ran MiXCR on the 5' RACE reads; one entry per CDR3 protein. The sample comprises 60,000 to 75,000 distinct CDR3 sequences, roughly 4.5% of which are singletons, and more than 3% rests with the top ten. The sequencing here drew on whole blood, taken at baseline. All receptors come from an adult who was a healthcare worker with PCR-confirmed SARS-CoV-2 infection or an uninfected control (not recorded which). The donor label of this sample is uncertain.

In its sample, this clonotype was seen many times. The rearrangement joins TRBV5-1 to TRBJ2-1, with D perhaps TRBD2 (6 bases). The CDR3 is 15 amino acids. The germline V gene encodes CDR1 SGHRS and CDR2 YFSETQ. V gave up 0 bases and J gave up 7 bases, with 14 bases separating them. CDR3 sequence: CASSLESGRGNEQFF. The CDR3 DNA reads TGCGCCAGCAGCTTGGAGTCCGGGCGGGGAAATGAGCAGTTCTTC. The whole variable domain, filled in from reference TRBV5-1 and TRBJ2-1, reads KAGVTQTPRYLIKTRGQQVTLSCSPISGHRSVSWYQQTPGQGLQFLFEYFSETQRNKGNFPGRFSGRQFSNSRSEMNVSTLELGDSALYLCASSLESGRGNEQFFGPGTRLTVL.

Many counts were recorded for this clonotype. The chain uses TRBV7-6 and TRBJ2-3; tentative D call: TRBD2 (7 bases). Germline-derived CDR1 and CDR2 are SGHVS and FNYEAQ. CDR3 length: 15 amino acids. Deletions cut 4 bases from V and 6 bases from J, with 17 bases between. The CDR3 DNA reads TGTGCCAGCAGCTACTGGGGGGGGGCCTCCGATACGCAGTATTTT. The encoded protein is CASSYWGGASDTQYF. Variable domain in full (rest from reference TRBV7-6 and TRBJ2-3): GAGVSQSPRYKVTKRGQDVALRCDPISGHVSLYWYRQALGQGPEFLTYFNYEAQQDKSGLPNDRFSAERPEGSISTLTIQRTEQRDSAMYRCASSYWGGASDTQYFGPGTRLTVL.

This clonotype was detected ten times or more. The rearrangement joins TRBV28 to TRBJ2-3, with 7 bases identical to TRBD2. CDR1 MDHEN and CDR2 SYDVKM come from the germline V gene. The CDR3 loop spans 15 amino acids. The J segment lost 7 bases and the V segment lost 5 bases, leaving 12 bases of the junction unmatched. The CDR3 loop reads CASSTSDQRGNTQYF. Written as DNA, the CDR3 is TGTGCCAGCAGTACTAGCGACCAAAGAGGAAATACGCAGTATTTT.

The chain uses TRBV28 and TRBJ2-3, with D perhaps matching TRBD1 or TRBD2 (5 bases each). This CDR3 is 19 amino acids long. V was clipped by 4 bases and J by 2 bases, with 25 bases between them. Germline CDR1 reads MDHEN; CDR2 reads SYDVKM. CDR3 DNA sequence: TGTGCCAGCAGTTCCGGGCGAGAGGGGCCAAGGACGGTCACAGATACGCAGTATTTT. Translated, it gives CASSSGREGPRTVTDTQYF.

Sample share makes this clonotype medium-sized (0.01 to 0.1%). The chain uses TRBV13 and TRBJ2-4, with D maybe TRBD1 (5 bases). The V gene's germline CDR1 is PRHDT and CDR2 FYEKMQ (reference sequence). The V end lost 5 bases, the J end lost 7 bases, and 12 bases lay between the germline ends. CDR3 length equals 13 residues. The CDR3 DNA reads as TGTGCCAGCAGCCCAGGGCAGGTTAACATTCAGTACTTC. It codes for CASSPGQVNIQYF. The full variable domain, its missing parts supplied by reference TRBV13 and TRBJ2-4, is AAGVIQSPRHLIKEKRETATLKCYPIPRHDTVYWYQQGPGQDPQFLISFYEKMQSDKGSIPDRFSAQQFSDYHSELNMSSLELGDSALYFCASSPGQVNIQYFGAGTRLSVL.

This clonotype was seen a handful of times. V is TRBV10-2 and J is TRBJ2-2, with 8 bases aligning to TRBD2. Germline assignment: CDR1 WSHSY and CDR2 SAAADI. This CDR3 has 15 amino acids. Trimming at V came to 4 bases and at J to 1 base, leaving 2 bases not matched to a gene. The CDR3 loop is CASSGSGGNTGELFF. The CDR3 DNA reads as TGCGCCAGCAGTGGAAGCGGGGGGAACACCGGGGAGCTGTTTTTT.

This clonotype was seen a few times. CDR3 bases: TGTGCCAGCAGTTACTTCGGGACAGGTCAATTCTTC. It encodes CASSYFGTGQFF. This chain connects TRBV6-2 or TRBV6-3 to TRBJ2-1; TRBD1 aligns across 8 bases. V shed 1 base, J shed 16 bases, and the junction held 6 bases outside the gene matches. CDR3 length: 12 amino acids. The germline V gene encodes CDR1 MNHEY and CDR2 SVGEGT.

This clonotype was picked up a small number of times. J is TRBJ2-7 and V is TRBV10-2, with no clear D. The length of the CDR3 is 19 residues. V was shortened by 0 bases and J by 0 bases, with 21 bases between the two germline ends. Germline CDR1 WSHSY, CDR2 SAAADI. The CDR3, as DNA: TGCGCCAGCAGTGAGTCCGTGGCTAATTTCGACACCCCCTCCTACGAGCAGTACTTC. This encodes CASSESVANFDTPSYEQYF.

There are many counts of this clonotype. V is TRBV7-3 and J is TRBJ2-1, with 7 bases identical to TRBD1. Looked up from germline, CDR1 is SGHTA and CDR2 is FQGTGA. The CDR3 runs 15 residues. With V trimmed by 5 bases and J by 0 bases, 4 bases remained unmatched. The CDR3 loop is CASSPRGPSYNEQFF. The CDR3 nucleotides are TGTGCCAGCAGCCCAAGGGGGCCCTCCTACAATGAGCAGTTCTTC.

The gene calls are TRBV4-3 and TRBJ2-3; D is perhaps TRBD1 (6 bases). CDR1 and CDR2 from the germline V gene are LGHNA and YSLEER. The germline V and J ends were trimmed by 0 bases and 2 bases, with 15 bases remaining between them. This CDR3 has 17 amino acids. The CDR3 bases are TGCGCCAGCAGCCAAGAACAGGACAGACTTTACACAGATACGCAGTATTTT. It translates to CASSQEQDRLYTDTQYF.

This clonotype was seen many times. J is TRBJ2-1 and V is TRBV5-5; 13 nucleotides align to TRBD2. The length of the CDR3 is 15 residues. The germline gives CDR1 SGHKS, CDR2 YYEKEE (reference sequence). The ends lost 5 bases at V and 7 bases at J; junction bases unmatched: 6. The CDR3 here is CASRRGLAGWNEQFF. The CDR3, as DNA: TGTGCCAGCAGGCGGGGACTAGCGGGATGGAATGAGCAGTTCTTC.

This clonotype was picked up one time. V is TRBV7-9 and J is TRBJ2-4; 7 bases fit TRBD2. The V gene's germline CDR1 is SEHNR and CDR2 FQNEAQ (reference sequence). The CDR3 runs to 14 residues. J was trimmed by 5 bases and V by 8 bases; bases with no gene match: 9. For the CDR3, the DNA is TGTGCCAGCTTCGGGGGAGGGGCACAAAACATTCAGTACTTC. Its protein product is CASFGGGAQNIQYF. The full variable domain, with the rest looked up from reference TRBV7-9 and TRBJ2-4, is DTGVSQNPRHKITKRGQNVTFRCDPISEHNRLYWYRQTLGQGPEFLTYFQNEAQLEKSRLLSDRFSAERPKGSFSTLEIQRTEQGDSAMYLCASFGGGAQNIQYFGAGTRLSVL.

V and J are TRBV4-1 and TRBJ1-5; TRBD1 is a possible D gene (6 bases). Deletions cut 5 bases from V and 0 bases from J, with 11 bases between. There are 15 residues in the CDR3. The germline CDR1 and CDR2 sequences are MGHRA and YSYEKL. The CDR3 bases are TGCGCCAGCAGCACGAGGACAGATAGCAATCAGCCCCAGCATTTT. Translation gives CASSTRTDSNQPQHF.

This clonotype was counted ten times or more. The rearrangement uses TRBV28 and TRBJ2-1; D ambiguous. Trimming removed 5 bases at V and 7 bases at J, with 9 bases between. Germline-derived CDR1 and CDR2 are MDHEN and SYDVKM. There are 12 residues in the CDR3. The DNA for the CDR3 is TGTGCCAGCAGTAACCTTAGGAATGAGCAGTTCTTC. Its translation: CASSNLRNEQFF.

V gene TRBV25-1 combines with J gene TRBJ1-4, with D unclear. Germline CDR1 MGHDK, CDR2 SYGVNS. The CDR3 is made up of 14 amino acids. The germline V and J ends were trimmed by 4 bases and 0 bases, with 6 bases remaining between them. In DNA, the CDR3 is TGTGCCAGCAGTGCTTTTGCAACTAATGAAAAACTGTTTTTT. This sequence encodes CASSAFATNEKLFF. The full variable domain, with the rest looked up from reference TRBV25-1 and TRBJ1-4, is EADIYQTPRYLVIGTGKKITLECSQTMGHDKMYWYQQDPGMELHLIHYSYGVNSTEKGDLSSESTVSRIRTEHFPLTLESARPSHTSQYLCASSAFATNEKLFFGSGTQLSVL.

This clonotype appeared many times. The gene calls are TRBV6-5 and TRBJ2-3; D call uncertain. The CDR3 has 17 residues. CDR1 and CDR2 (germline): MNHEY, SVGAGI. V was cut by 0 bases and J by 3 bases, with 16 bases left in between. CDR3 residues: CASSYSKLGLGTDTQYF. Written as DNA, the CDR3 is TGTGCCAGCAGTTACTCGAAACTGGGGTTGGGGACAGATACGCAGTATTTT.

This clonotype was seen repeatedly, ten times or more. The chain couples TRBV12-3 or TRBV12-4 to TRBJ1-5; no reliable D call. V was pared by 3 bases and J by 1 base, with 10 bases between. The CDR3 is 15 residues long. The CDR3 DNA is TGTGCCAGCAGTTTCCAGAGAGGGAGCAATCAGCCCCAGCATTTT. It translates to CASSFQRGSNQPQHF.

Ten or more counts support this clonotype. The rearrangement uses TRBV28 and TRBJ2-3; D not resolved. CDR3 size: 14 residues. The V gene lost 3 bases and the J gene lost 2 bases, with 9 bases spanning the gap. Germline V gives CDR1 MDHEN, CDR2 SYDVKM. The CDR3 is CASSFRRNTDTQYF. DNA of the CDR3: TGTGCCAGCAGTTTCCGGCGGAACACAGATACGCAGTATTTT.

The chain uses TRBV10-1 and TRBJ2-2, with D unclear. From germline, CDR1 is WNHNN and CDR2 SYGVQD (reference sequence). V lost 4 bases and J 6 bases, leaving 9 bases between the germline ends. This CDR3 is 13 amino acids long. CDR3 sequence: CASSAAWAGELFF. The CDR3 DNA is TGCGCCAGCAGTGCGGCCTGGGCCGGGGAGCTGTTTTTT.

This clonotype turned up a few times. The gene calls are TRBV7-6 and TRBJ2-2, with 9 nucleotides matching TRBD2. V shed 0 bases, J shed 3 bases, and the junction held 2 bases outside the gene matches. Per the germline V gene, CDR1 is SGHVS and CDR2 is FNYEAQ. This CDR3 has 16 amino acids. The CDR3 sequence: CASSLAAGGDTGELFF. The DNA for the CDR3 is TGTGCCAGCAGCTTAGCAGCGGGGGGAGACACCGGGGAGCTGTTTTTT.

This clonotype occurred a few times. This chain joins TRBV10-3 and TRBJ2-3; 11 bases align to TRBD2. The CDR3 spans 16 residues. From germline, CDR1 is ENHRY and CDR2 SYGVKD. J lost 0 bases, V lost 3 bases, and 2 bases had no gene match. CDR3 residues: CAISESSGGSTDTQYF. CDR3 DNA sequence: TGTGCCATCAGTGAATCTAGCGGGGGGAGCACAGATACGCAGTATTTT.

A remark on this clonotype: Given the absence of the conserved phenylalanine or tryptophan at the CDR3 end, a read error is likely. The V call is TRBV5-1, the J call TRBJ2-1; weak D call: TRBD2 (5 bases). This CDR3 is 12 amino acids long. Per the germline V gene, CDR1 is SGHRS and CDR2 is YFSETQ. Trimming pared 9 bases from V and 2 bases from J, leaving 9 bases between. The CDR3, as DNA: TGCGCCATCCGGCGGGCCTACAATGAGCAGTTCTCC. Protein sequence: CAIRRAYNEQFS.